Included here is one TCR beta chain sequence, with context. Template material for amplifying TCR beta CDR3 regions consisted of RNA transcripts. The TCR CDR3 first-round RT-PCR relied on the HTBI primer set. Each CDR3 protein is one row after TCRdb ran MiXCR on the multiplex PCR reads. This sample has hundreds of thousands of distinct CDR3 sequences, with 46% found just once. These data originate in a study of T cells in Graves' hyperthyroidism and ophthalmopathy. This TCR was recovered from a young woman with Graves' hyperthyroidism. Sequenced sample: peripheral blood or thyroid tissue (not recorded which).

The CDR3 DNA is TGTGCCAGCAGACTTCCGTGGGAGACCCAGTACTTC. This sequence encodes CASRLPWETQYF. The chain is built from TRBV6-1 and TRBJ2-5; D not resolved. With 6 bases removed from V and 5 bases from J, the gap between germline ends came to 10 bases. The CDR3 contains 12 residues. Germline lookup yields CDR1 MNHNS and CDR2 SASEGT.